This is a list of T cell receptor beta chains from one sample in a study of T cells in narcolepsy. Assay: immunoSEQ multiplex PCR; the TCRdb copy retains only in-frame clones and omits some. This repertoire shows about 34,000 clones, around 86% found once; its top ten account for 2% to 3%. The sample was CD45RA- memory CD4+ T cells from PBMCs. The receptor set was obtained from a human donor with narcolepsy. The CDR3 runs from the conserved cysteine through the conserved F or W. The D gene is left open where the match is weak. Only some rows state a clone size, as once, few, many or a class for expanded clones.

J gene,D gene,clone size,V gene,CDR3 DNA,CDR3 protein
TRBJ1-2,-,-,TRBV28,TGTGCCAGCAATACACTGGACTATGGCTACACCTTC,CASNTLDYGYTF
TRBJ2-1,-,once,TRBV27,TGTGCCAGTAATAGGGGACAGAATCCGGGAGGGCAGTTCTTC,CASNRGQNPGGQFF
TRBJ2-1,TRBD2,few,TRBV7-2,TGTGCCAGCAGCTTAGCCCTGCCTAGCGGGGGTTACAATGAGCAGTTCTTC,CASSLALPSGGYNEQFF
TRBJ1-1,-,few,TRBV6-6,TGTGCCAGCAGTTACTCGATGGCGCGGTACACTGAAGCTTTCTTT,CASSYSMARYTEAFF
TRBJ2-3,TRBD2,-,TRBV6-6,TGTGCCAGCGATAATAGCGGGAGAGGGGATTCAAAGCAGTATTTT,CASDNSGRGDSKQYF
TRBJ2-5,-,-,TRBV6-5,TGTGCCAGCAGTTACTCGATGGAGACCCAGTACTTC,CASSYSMETQYF
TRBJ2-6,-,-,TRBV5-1,TGCGCCAGCAGCACCCAAAGCTCTGGGGCCAACGTCCTGACTTTC,CASSTQSSGANVLTF
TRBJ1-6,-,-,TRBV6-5,TGTGCCAGCAGGACTCTACAGGGTAATTCACCCCTCCACTTT,CASRTLQGNSPLHF
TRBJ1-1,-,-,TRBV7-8,TGTGCCAGCAGCTTGTCTGTGGGGCAGGGGACCCTAAACACTGAAGCTTTCTTT,CASSLSVGQGTLNTEAFF
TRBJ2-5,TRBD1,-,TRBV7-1,TGTGCCAGCAGCCGGGACAGGCAAGAGACCCAGTACTTC,CASSRDRQETQYF
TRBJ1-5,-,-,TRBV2,TGTGCCAGCAATGATAGGTGGGATCAGCCCCAGCATTTT,CASNDRWDQPQHF
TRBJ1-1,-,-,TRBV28,TGTGCCAGCAGTTTAATGAACACTGAAGCTTTCTTT,CASSLMNTEAFF
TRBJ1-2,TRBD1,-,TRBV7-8,TGTGCCAGCAGCTTAATCACAGGGGCGGCGAGTCGTGGCTACACCTTC,CASSLITGAASRGYTF
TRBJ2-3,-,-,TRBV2,TGTGCCAGCAACAAACGGCGGGGCACAGATACGCAGTATTTT,CASNKRRGTDTQYF
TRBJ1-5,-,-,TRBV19,TGTGCCAGTAGCCCTTCGACAGGCAATTTCAATCAGGCCCAGCATTTT,CASSPSTGNFNQAQHF
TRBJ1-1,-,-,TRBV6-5,TGTGCCAGCAGTTTCCCAGGGGCTGGGAACACTGAAGCTTTCTTT,CASSFPGAGNTEAFF
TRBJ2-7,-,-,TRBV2,TGTGCCAGCAGTGAATGGGTGGCCTACGAGCAGTACTTC,CASSEWVAYEQYF
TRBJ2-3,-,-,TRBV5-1,TGCGCCAGCAGGTGGGCGACAGGAGCCAAGAGCGCGCAGTATTTT,CASRWATGAKSAQYF
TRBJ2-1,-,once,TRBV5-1,TGCGCCAGCAGCTTGCAACTAGAGAACAATGAGCAGTTCTTC,CASSLQLENNEQFF
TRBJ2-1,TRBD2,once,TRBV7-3,TGTGCCAGCAGCTTAAGACTAGCGGATTACAATGAGCAGTTCTTC,CASSLRLADYNEQFF
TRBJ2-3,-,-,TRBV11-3,TGTGCCAGCAGCTCGGACCCGTCAAGTGATACGCAGTATTTT,CASSSDPSSDTQYF
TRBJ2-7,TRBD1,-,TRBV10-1,TGCGCCAGCAGTGAGTGGACAGGGGGCAACGAGCAGTACTTC,CASSEWTGGNEQYF
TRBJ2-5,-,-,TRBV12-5,TGTGCTAGTGGTTTGCCTAGGGGTGGGACCCAGTACTTC,CASGLPRGGTQYF
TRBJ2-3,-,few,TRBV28,TGTGCCACGGGGCGAGATACGCAGTATTTT,CATGRDTQYF
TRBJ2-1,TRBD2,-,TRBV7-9,TGTGCCAGCGCCCCCCCGCCCAGATTAGCGGGCGCACACAATGAGCAGTTCTTC,CASAPPPRLAGAHNEQFF
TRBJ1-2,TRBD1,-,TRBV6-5,TGTGCCAGCAGGCCACAGGGGCTGAGCTATGGCTACACCTTC,CASRPQGLSYGYTF
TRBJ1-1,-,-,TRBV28,TGTGCCAGCAGTTTAGCGTGGGCCCGGAGAACTGAAGCTTTCTTT,CASSLAWARRTEAFF
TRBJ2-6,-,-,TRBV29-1,TGCAGCGCATCGGGAACACCCTCTGGGGCCAACGTCCTGACTTTC,CSASGTPSGANVLTF
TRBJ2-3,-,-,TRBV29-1,TGCAGCGTTCGTGACCCGCGCACAGATACGCAGTATTTT,CSVRDPRTDTQYF
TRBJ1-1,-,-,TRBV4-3,TGCGCCAGCAGCCGAACAGGGTCGGGGGCTGAAGCTTTCTTT,CASSRTGSGAEAFF
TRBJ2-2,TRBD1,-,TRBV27,TGTGCCAGCAGTTTCATGGGACAGGGTGACACCGGGGAGCTGTTTTTT,CASSFMGQGDTGELFF
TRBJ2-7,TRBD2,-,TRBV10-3,TGTGCCATCAAGGATAGCGGGGGACCATACTACGAGCAGTACTTC,CAIKDSGGPYYEQYF
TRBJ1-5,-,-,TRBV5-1,TGCGCCAGCAGCTTGGGTCCAGAGGCTCTTCAGCCCCAGCATTTT,CASSLGPEALQPQHF
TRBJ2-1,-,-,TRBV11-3,TGTGCCAGCAGCTTCGCGGCGTACAATGAGCAGTTCTTC,CASSFAAYNEQFF
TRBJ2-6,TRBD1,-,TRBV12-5,TGTGCTAGTGGTTTGACCCTTAACGCCGCGACAGGGCTTGTATCTGGGGCCAACGTCCTGACTTTC,CASGLTLNAATGLVSGANVLTF
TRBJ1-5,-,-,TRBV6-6,TGTGCCAGCAGTAGGGGAGAGGCTAATAGCAATCAGCCCCAGCATTTT,CASSRGEANSNQPQHF
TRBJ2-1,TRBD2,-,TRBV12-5,TGTGCTAGTGGTTTGGTAACAAGCGGGGGGGGTAAGTTCTTC,CASGLVTSGGGKFF
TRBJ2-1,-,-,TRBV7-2,TGTGCCAGCAGCTCCTCTCCCGGGCAGCAGTTCTTC,CASSSSPGQQFF
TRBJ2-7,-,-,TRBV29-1,TGCAGCGTGGTAAGGGGATCCGAGCAGTACTTC,CSVVRGSEQYF
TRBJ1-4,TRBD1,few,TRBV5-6,TGTGCCAGCAGCTTGGCTGGACAGGATGAAAAACTGTTTTTT,CASSLAGQDEKLFF
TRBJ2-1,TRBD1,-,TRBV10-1,TGCGCCAGCAGTACCGGACAGGCTAGGGTTAATGAGCAGTTCTTC,CASSTGQARVNEQFF
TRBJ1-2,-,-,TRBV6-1,TGTGCCATCAGTGAAGGGACGAACTATGGCTACACCTTC,CAISEGTNYGYTF
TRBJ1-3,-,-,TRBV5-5,TGTGCCAGCAGCTTGGCGAGCTCTGGAAACACCATATATTTT,CASSLASSGNTIYF
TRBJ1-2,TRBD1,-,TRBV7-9,TGTGCCAGCAGCTTGAGTGGGACAGGGGAGTTCTATGGCTACACCTTC,CASSLSGTGEFYGYTF
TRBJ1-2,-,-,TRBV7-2,TGTGCCAGCAGCTTATACAGGGTTCACAACTATGGCTACACCTTC,CASSLYRVHNYGYTF
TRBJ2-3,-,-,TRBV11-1,TGTGCCAGCAGCATCGGGTCTACTTTCACAGATACGCAGTATTTT,CASSIGSTFTDTQYF
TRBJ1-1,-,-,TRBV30,TGTGCCTGGAGTGTAAAGCTGGACACTGAAGCTTTCTTT,CAWSVKLDTEAFF
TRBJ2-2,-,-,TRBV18,TGTGCCAGCTCAGAGACCGCCAGCCACACCGGGGAGCTGTTTTTT,CASSETASHTGELFF
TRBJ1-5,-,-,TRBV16,TGTGCCAGCAGCCCTACCACAGGGTTCCCCAATCAGCCCCAGCATTTT,CASSPTTGFPNQPQHF
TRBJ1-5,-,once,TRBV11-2,TGTGCCAGCAGCTTAGCGGTGAATCAGCCCCAGCATTTT,CASSLAVNQPQHF
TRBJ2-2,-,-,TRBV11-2,TGTGCCAGCCGCTCCCTGACAGGGAGGACCGGGGAGCTGTTTTTT,CASRSLTGRTGELFF
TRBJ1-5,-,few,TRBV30,TGTGCCTGGGGAGGGGCACGCAATCAGCCCCAGCATTTT,CAWGGARNQPQHF
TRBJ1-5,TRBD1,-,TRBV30,TGTGCCTGCTCGGGACAGCCTAATCAGCCCCAGCATTTT,CACSGQPNQPQHF
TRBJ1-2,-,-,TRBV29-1,TGCAGCGCTAGGAAAACAGGGAACTATGGCTACACCTTC,CSARKTGNYGYTF
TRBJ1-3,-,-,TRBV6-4,TGTGCCAGCAGCCAGGACTCTGGAAACACCATATATTTT,CASSQDSGNTIYF